These T cell receptor beta chains were read from a single sample in a study of blood T cell repertoires in COVID-19. Some clones are missing from TCRdb's copy, which holds only in-frame ones; the method was immunoSEQ multiplex PCR. Of approximately 350,000 clones listed, 89% are singletons. Source material: peripheral blood. The receptor source for this set is a man aged 35 to 55 with acute or convalescent COVID-19. The conserved cysteine and the conserved F or W are not part of the CDR3 here.

ASSGMGADYNSPLH | TRBV27
ASSSGAPFGYT | TRBV3-1/TRBV3-2
ASSRSGSRGTQY | TRBV3-1/TRBV3-2
ASSPGTAASSGYT | TRBV3-1/TRBV3-2
ASSLGHVNQPQH | TRBV5-1
AAGREGQY | TRBV6-5
ASSPSGLGNEQF | TRBV18
ASSVQGGDEQY | TRBV9
ASSVGLAPYNEQF | TRBV27
ASSPYFSSGNTIY | TRBV27
ASSGTGGYDIQY | TRBV18
ASSFRQGRSYEQY | TRBV5-8
AQGSPLH | TRBV23-1
ASSLAGQGAKQY | TRBV7-6
ASTPPEREYYNEQF | TRBV7-8
ASSLAPLPGYYGYT | TRBV7-9
ASSLAGARYNEQF | TRBV6-2/TRBV6-3
ASSSTGLVSYGYT | TRBV7-9
ASSLSRDSEEQF | TRBV6-2/TRBV6-3
ATSGTGGTDTQY | TRBV24-1
ASRKSRGNTGELF | TRBV28
ASSPGGVEQY | TRBV4-1
ASSPNGGRDEKLF | TRBV3-1/TRBV3-2
ASSLDTGTPAFS | TRBV5-1
ASSIGPGENTEAF | TRBV19
ASKSSGTHTGELF | TRBV6-4
ASSQYHRGGETQY | TRBV4-2
ASSLGSGIYGYT | TRBV28
ASSQPAAGRRFRT | TRBV4-1
ASSSIYPDTQY | TRBV6-5
ASSSDSSNT | TRBV28
ASNPRDRGGEQY | TRBV27
ASSVFSGSRNEQF | TRBV9
ASRSSGAPNEQF | TRBV13
ASSLDRQGSYNEQF | TRBV5-1
ASSVNTDTQY | TRBV12-3/TRBV12-4
ASSPGQGTQPQH | TRBV5-1
SVAVSKSGANVLT | TRBV29-1
ASSWASVGTGELF | TRBV28
ASSSSRFYGYT | TRBV19
ASSPVPTNSYNSPLH | TRBV5-6
ASSLEFGGDSGNTIY | TRBV7-8